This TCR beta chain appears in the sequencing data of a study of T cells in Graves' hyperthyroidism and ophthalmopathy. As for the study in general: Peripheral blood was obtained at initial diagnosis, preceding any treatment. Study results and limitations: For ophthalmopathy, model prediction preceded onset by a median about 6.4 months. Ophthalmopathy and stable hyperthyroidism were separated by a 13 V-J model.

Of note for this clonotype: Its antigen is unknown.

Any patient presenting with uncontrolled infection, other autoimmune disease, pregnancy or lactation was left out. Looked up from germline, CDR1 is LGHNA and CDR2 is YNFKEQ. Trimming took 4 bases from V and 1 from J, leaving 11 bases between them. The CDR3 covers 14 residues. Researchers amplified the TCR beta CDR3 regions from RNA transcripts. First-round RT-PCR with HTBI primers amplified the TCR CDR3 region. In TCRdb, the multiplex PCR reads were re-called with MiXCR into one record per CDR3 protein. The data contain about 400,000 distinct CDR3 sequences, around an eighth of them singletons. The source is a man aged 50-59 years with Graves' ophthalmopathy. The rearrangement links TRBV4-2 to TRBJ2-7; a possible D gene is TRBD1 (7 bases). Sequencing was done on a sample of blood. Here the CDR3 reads CASSPTGRSYEQYF. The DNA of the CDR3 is TGTGCCAGCAGCCCGACAGGGAGGTCCTACGAGCAGTACTTC.